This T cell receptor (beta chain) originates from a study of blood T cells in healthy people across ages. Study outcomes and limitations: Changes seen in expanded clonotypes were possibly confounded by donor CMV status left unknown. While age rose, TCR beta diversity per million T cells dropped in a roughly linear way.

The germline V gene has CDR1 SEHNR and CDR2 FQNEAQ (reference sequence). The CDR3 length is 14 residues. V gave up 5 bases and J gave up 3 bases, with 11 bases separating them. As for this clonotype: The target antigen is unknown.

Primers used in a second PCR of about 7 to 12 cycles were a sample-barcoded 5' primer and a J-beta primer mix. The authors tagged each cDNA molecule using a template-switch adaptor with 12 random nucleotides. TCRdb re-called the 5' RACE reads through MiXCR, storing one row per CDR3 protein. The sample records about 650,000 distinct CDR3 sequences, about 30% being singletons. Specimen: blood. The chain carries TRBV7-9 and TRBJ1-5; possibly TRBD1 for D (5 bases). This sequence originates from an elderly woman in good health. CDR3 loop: CASSVQEANQPQHF. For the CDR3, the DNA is TGTGCCAGCAGCGTACAGGAAGCCAATCAGCCCCAGCATTTT. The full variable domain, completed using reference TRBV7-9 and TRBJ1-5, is DTGVSQNPRHKITKRGQNVTFRCDPISEHNRLYWYRQTLGQGPEFLTYFQNEAQLEKSRLLSDRFSAERPKGSFSTLEIQRTEQGDSAMYLCASSVQEANQPQHFGDGTRLSIL.